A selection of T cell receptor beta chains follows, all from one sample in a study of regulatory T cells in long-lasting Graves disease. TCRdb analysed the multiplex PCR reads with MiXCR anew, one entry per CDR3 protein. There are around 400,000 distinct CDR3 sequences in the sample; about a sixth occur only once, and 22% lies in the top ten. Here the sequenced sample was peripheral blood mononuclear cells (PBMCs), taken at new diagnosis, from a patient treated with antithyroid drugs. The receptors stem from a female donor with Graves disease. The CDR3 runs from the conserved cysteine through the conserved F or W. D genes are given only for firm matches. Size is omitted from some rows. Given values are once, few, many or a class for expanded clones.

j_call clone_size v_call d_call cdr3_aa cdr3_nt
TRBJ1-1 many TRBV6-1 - CASSIRGGDTEAFF TGTGCCAGCAGTATCCGGGGGGGGGACACTGAAGCTTTCTTT
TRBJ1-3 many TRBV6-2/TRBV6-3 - CASSYSRGGGNTIYF TGTGCCAGCAGTTACTCGAGAGGGGGTGGAAACACCATATATTTT
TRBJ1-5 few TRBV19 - CASSGVVNQPQHF TGTGCCAGTTCAGGGGTAGTAAATCAGCCCCAGCATTTT
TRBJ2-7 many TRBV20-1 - CSARDRDGSSLEQYF TGCAGTGCTAGAGATCGGGACGGTTCAAGCCTCGAGCAGTACTTC
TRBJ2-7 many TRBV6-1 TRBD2 CASSAGTSGGYEQYF TGCGCCAGCAGTGCCGGGACTAGCGGGGGATACGAGCAGTACTTC
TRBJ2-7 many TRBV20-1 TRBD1 CSATLTGTGAYEQYF TGCAGTGCCACGCTGACCGGGACAGGGGCCTACGAGCAGTACTTC
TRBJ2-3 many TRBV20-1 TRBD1 CSARDTGGWTADTQYF TGCAGTGCTAGGGATACAGGGGGCTGGACGGCAGATACGCAGTATTTT
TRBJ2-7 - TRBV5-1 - CASSLTLGEQYF TGCGCCAGCAGCCTGACCCTAGGCGAGCAGTACTTC
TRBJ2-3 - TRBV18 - CASSPIDRPTDTQYF TGTGCCAGCTCACCGATAGACAGGCCCACAGATACGCAGTATTTT
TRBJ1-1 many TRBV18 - CASSPLRDTEAFF TGTGCCAGCTCACCACTAAGGGACACTGAAGCTTTCTTT
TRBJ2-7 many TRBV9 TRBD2 CASSKREHAYEQYF TGTGCCAGCAGTAAGCGGGAGCACGCCTACGAGCAGTACTTC
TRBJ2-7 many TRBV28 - CASSFRGHEQYF TGTGCCAGCAGTTTTCGGGGGCACGAGCAGTACTTC
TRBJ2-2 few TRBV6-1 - CASRHPGPTGELFF TGTGCCAGCAGACATCCGGGCCCGACCGGGGAGCTGTTTTTT
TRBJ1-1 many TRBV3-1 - CASSFTDTEAFF TGTGCCAGCAGCTTCACTGACACTGAAGCTTTCTTT
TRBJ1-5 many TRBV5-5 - CASSWGRAMGPQHF TGTGCCAGCAGCTGGGGACGGGCCATGGGGCCCCAGCATTTT
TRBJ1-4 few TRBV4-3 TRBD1 CASSQDRAGGEKLFF TGCGCCAGCAGCCAAGATAGGGCAGGGGGTGAAAAACTGTTTTTT
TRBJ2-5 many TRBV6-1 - CASSSSRGSFQETQYF TGTGCCAGCAGCTCGTCCAGGGGATCATTCCAAGAGACCCAGTACTTC
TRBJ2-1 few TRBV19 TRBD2 CASSLWTSGRTNEQFF TGTGCCAGTAGTCTATGGACTAGCGGGAGAACTAATGAGCAGTTCTTC
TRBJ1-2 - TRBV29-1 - CSVVLRSGYTF TGCAGCGTTGTTCTCCGGTCTGGCTACACCTTC
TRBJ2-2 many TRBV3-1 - CASSQAGELFF TGTGCCAGCAGCCAAGCGGGGGAGCTGTTTTTT
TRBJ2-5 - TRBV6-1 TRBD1 CASSKSRTGGGETQYF TGTGCCAGCAGTAAAAGCCGTACAGGGGGCGGAGAGACCCAGTACTTC
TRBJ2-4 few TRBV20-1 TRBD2 CSATFAGGLDAIQYF TGCAGTGCTACCTTCGCGGGGGGGCTAGATGCCATTCAGTACTTC
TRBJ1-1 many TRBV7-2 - CASSSLLKNTEAFF TGTGCCAGCAGCTCTTTGTTGAAGAACACTGAAGCTTTCTTT
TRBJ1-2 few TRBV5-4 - CASSLKWVAREYYGYTF TGTGCCAGCAGCTTGAAATGGGTGGCCAGGGAGTACTATGGCTACACCTTC
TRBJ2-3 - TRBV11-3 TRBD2 CASSFWLGGRKTTQYF TGTGCCAGCAGCTTCTGGCTCGGCGGGAGGAAGACGACGCAGTATTTT
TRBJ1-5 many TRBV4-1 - CASSPTGPVCQPQHF TGCGCCAGCAGCCCCACGGGGCCGGTATGTCAGCCCCAGCATTTT
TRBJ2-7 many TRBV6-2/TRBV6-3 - CASSYSRAGLSYEQYF TGTGCCAGCAGTTACTCCCGGGCGGGCCTCTCCTACGAGCAGTACTTC
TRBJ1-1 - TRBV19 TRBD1 CASSHLTGFTEAFF TGTGCCAGTAGTCACCTGACAGGGTTTACTGAAGCTTTCTTT
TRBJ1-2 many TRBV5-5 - CASSLAPDSGGYTF TGTGCCAGCAGCTTGGCCCCGGACTCAGGTGGCTACACCTTC
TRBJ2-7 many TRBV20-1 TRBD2 CSALPGLAGEQYF TGCAGTGCTCTTCCAGGACTAGCGGGCGAGCAGTACTTC
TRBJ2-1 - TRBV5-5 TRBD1 CASSVYRGNEQFF TGTGCCAGCAGCGTGTACAGGGGTAATGAGCAGTTCTTC
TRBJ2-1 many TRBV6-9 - CASSSQVMYNEQFF TGTGCCAGCAGTTCACAAGTCATGTACAATGAGCAGTTCTTC
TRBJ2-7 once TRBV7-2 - CASSFSSTVEQYF TGTGCCAGCAGCTTTTCAAGTACTGTCGAGCAGTACTTC
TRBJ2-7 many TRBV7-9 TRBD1 CASSEDRGSSLSYEQYF TGTGCCAGCAGCGAGGACAGGGGGTCCTCCCTCTCCTACGAGCAGTACTTC
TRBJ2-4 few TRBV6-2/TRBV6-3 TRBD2 CASGRLAGGLPVAKNIQYF TGTGCCAGCGGGAGACTAGCGGGAGGCTTACCTGTAGCCAAAAACATTCAGTACTTC
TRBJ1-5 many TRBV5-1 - CASSPYTGPNQPQHF TGCGCCAGCAGCCCCTATACAGGTCCCAATCAGCCCCAGCATTTT
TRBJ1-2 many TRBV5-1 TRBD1 CASELTGGSGYTF TGCGCCAGCGAGCTTACAGGGGGAAGTGGCTACACCTTC
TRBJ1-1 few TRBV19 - CASSQLSTTNTEAFF TGTGCCAGTAGCCAGCTTTCAACCACGAACACTGAAGCTTTCTTT
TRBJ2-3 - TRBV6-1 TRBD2 CASRPLAGSTDTQYF TGTGCCAGCAGACCGCTAGCGGGGAGCACAGATACGCAGTATTTT
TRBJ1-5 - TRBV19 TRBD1 CASSMRTGTGNQPQHF TGTGCCAGTAGTATGCGCACCGGGACAGGTAATCAGCCCCAGCATTTT
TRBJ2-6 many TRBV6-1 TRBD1 CASTNVRGTGANVLTF TGTGCCAGCACCAACGTCAGGGGGACAGGGGCCAACGTCCTGACTTTC
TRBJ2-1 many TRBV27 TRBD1 CASSRTGERTYNEQFF TGTGCCAGCAGTAGGACAGGGGAAAGGACCTACAATGAGCAGTTCTTC
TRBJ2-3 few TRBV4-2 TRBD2 CASSRASGGRTDTQYF TGTGCCAGCAGCCGGGCTAGCGGGGGCCGCACAGATACGCAGTATTTT
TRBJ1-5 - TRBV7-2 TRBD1 CASSLAGQANQPQHF TGTGCCAGCAGCTTAGCGGGACAGGCAAATCAGCCCCAGCATTTT
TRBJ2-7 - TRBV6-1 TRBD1 CASKPPGQSSYEQYF TGTGCCAGCAAACCTCCGGGACAGTCCTCCTACGAGCAGTACTTC
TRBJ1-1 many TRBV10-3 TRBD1 CATQNSLRQGDEAFF TGTGCCACGCAGAACTCACTTAGACAGGGAGATGAAGCTTTCTTT
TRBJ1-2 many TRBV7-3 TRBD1 CASSPTGFDYGYTF TGTGCCAGCAGCCCGACAGGGTTCGACTATGGCTACACCTTC
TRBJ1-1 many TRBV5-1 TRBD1 CASSLGGDSPINTEAFF TGCGCCAGCAGCTTGGGCGGGGACAGCCCGATAAACACTGAAGCTTTCTTT
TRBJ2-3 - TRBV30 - CAWSETSGGDTQYF TGTGCCTGGAGCGAAACGTCAGGTGGAGATACGCAGTATTTT
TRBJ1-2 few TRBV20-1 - CSASFMDRPGYTF TGCAGTGCTAGTTTCATGGACAGACCTGGCTACACCTTC
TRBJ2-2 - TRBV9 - CASTLGPGTNTGELFF TGTGCCAGCACCTTAGGTCCGGGGACAAACACCGGGGAGCTGTTTTTT
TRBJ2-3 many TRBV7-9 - CASSLAGESTDTQYF TGTGCCAGCAGCTTAGCGGGGGAGTCCACAGATACGCAGTATTTT